This TCR beta chain was observed in a study of T-cell memory formation after mild COVID-19. This CDR3 region has 17 residues. Trimming pared 2 bases from V and 4 bases from J, leaving 20 bases between. The germline CDR1 and CDR2 sequences are LGHDT and YNNKEL (reference sequence). Findings and limits, study-wide: Clones contracting over day 15 to 85 were CD4/CD8 balanced, with later expanders leaning CD4+. For contracting clones, CD4+ ones sat mainly in CM and EM, CD8+ in EMRA. Proof of SARS-CoV-2 specificity was absent for the second-wave clones that crested on day 37.

Using its own MiXCR run on the 5' RACE reads, TCRdb lists one record per CDR3 protein. The data hold 290,000 or so distinct CDR3 sequences, with 19% observed a single time. This clonotype has just a few counts. Its matching antigen is unknown. The receptor was isolated from a man younger than 30 who had mild COVID-19 (a few samples of this study predate the infection). Cell type and time point are not known. The chain recombines TRBV3-1 with TRBJ1-2; TRBD1 might be the D (5 bases). Sequencing was done on a sample of PBMCs or a T cell subset sorted from them (not recorded which). The CDR3 nucleotides are TGTGCCAGCAGCCAATTTATAGGGCACCTGGGGGGCTATGGCTACACCTTC. As protein: CASSQFIGHLGGYGYTF.